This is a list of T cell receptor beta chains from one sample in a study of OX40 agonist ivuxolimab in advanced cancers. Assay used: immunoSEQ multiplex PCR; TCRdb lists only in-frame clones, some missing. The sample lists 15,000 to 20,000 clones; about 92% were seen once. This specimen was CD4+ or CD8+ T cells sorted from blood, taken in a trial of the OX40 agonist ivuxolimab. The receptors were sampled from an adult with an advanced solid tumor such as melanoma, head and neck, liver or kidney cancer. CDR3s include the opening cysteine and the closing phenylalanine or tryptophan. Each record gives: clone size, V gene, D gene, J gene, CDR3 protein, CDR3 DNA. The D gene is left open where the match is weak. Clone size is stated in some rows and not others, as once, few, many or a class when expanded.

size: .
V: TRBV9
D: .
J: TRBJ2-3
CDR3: CASSVVSGDTQYF
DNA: TGTGCCAGCAGCGTAGTGAGTGGAGATACGCAGTATTTT

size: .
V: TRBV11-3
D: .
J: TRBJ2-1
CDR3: CASSLVDNEQFF
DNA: TGTGCCAGCAGCTTAGTAGACAATGAGCAGTTCTTC

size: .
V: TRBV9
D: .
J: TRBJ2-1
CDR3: CASSYPWDPSNEQFF
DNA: TGTGCCAGCAGCTATCCATGGGACCCATCCAATGAGCAGTTCTTC

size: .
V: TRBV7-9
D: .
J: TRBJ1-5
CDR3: CASSFGRPSSNQPQHF
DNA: TGTGCCAGCAGCTTCGGACGACCAAGCAGCAATCAGCCCCAGCATTTT

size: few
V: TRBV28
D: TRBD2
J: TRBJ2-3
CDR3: CASSSGTRGYEQYF
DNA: TGTGCCAGCAGTTCGGGGACTAGGGGGTACGAGCAGTATTTT

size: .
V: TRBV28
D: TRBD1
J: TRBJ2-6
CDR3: CASSPPDRRPSSGANVLTF
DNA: TGTGCCAGCAGTCCGCCGGACAGGAGACCAAGCTCTGGGGCCAACGTCCTGACTTTC

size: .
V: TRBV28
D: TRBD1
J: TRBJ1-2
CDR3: CASSLGQGNYGYTF
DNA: TGTGCCAGCAGTTTAGGACAGGGAAACTATGGCTACACCTTC

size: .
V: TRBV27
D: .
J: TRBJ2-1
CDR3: CASSFVGDYNEQFF
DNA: TGTGCCAGCAGTTTTGTGGGGGACTACAATGAGCAGTTCTTC

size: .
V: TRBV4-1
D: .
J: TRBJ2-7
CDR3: CASSPWVPTYEQYF
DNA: TGCGCCAGCAGCCCCTGGGTACCGACTTACGAGCAGTACTTC

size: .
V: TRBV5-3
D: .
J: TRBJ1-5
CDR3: CARSSRVRNQPQHF
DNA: TGTGCCAGAAGCTCCAGGGTCCGCAATCAGCCCCAGCATTTT

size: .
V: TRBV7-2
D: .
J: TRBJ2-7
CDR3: CASSLVSYEQYF
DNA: TGTGCCAGCAGCTTAGTGTCCTACGAGCAGTACTTC

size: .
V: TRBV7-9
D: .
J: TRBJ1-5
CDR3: CASSSMGAPQHF
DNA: TGTGCCAGCAGTTCTATGGGGGCACCCCAGCATTTT

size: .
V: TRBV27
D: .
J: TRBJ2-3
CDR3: CASSPPLDLFTSDTQYF
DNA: TGTGCCAGCAGTCCCCCTCTGGACCTCTTTACATCGGATACGCAGTATTTT

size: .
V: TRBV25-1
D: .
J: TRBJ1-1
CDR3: CASSRRGFNTEAFF
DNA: TGTGCCAGCAGTCGCCGCGGATTCAACACTGAAGCTTTCTTT

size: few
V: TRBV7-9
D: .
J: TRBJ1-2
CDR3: CASSLLSTVWGYTF
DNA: TGTGCCAGCAGCTTATTGAGCACAGTATGGGGCTACACCTTC

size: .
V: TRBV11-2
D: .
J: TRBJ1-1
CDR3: CASLDLGTSNTEAFF
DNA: TGTGCCAGCTTAGATCTTGGGACCTCGAACACTGAAGCTTTCTTT

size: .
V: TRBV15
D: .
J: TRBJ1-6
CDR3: CATRSTPAAYSPLHF
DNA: TGTGCCACCAGGAGTACCCCGGCGGCTTATTCACCCCTCCACTTT

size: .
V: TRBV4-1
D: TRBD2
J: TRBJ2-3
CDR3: CASRWRAGGHEDTQYF
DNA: TGCGCCAGCAGGTGGAGAGCGGGAGGGCACGAAGATACGCAGTATTTT

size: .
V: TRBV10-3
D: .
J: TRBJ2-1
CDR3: CAISVPGTWPINEQFF
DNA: TGTGCCATCAGTGTTCCCGGGACTTGGCCTATTAATGAGCAGTTCTTC

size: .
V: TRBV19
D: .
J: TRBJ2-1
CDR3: CASGVGDEQFF
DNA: TGTGCCAGCGGAGTCGGGGATGAGCAGTTCTTC

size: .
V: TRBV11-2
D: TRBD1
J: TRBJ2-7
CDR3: CASSLGQGLPYEQYF
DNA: TGTGCCAGCAGCTTGGGACAGGGTTTACCCTACGAGCAGTACTTC

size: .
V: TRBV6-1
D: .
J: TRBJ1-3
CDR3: CASSESAVFSGNTIYF
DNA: TGTGCCAGCAGTGAATCTGCGGTATTCTCTGGAAACACCATATATTTT

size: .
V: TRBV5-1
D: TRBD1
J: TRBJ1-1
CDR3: CASSSRTGSEAFF
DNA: TGCGCCAGCAGCTCGCGGACAGGGTCAGAAGCTTTCTTT

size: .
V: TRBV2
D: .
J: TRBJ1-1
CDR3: CASSRGRANEAFF
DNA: TGTGCCAGCAGTCGGGGCAGGGCTAATGAAGCTTTCTTT

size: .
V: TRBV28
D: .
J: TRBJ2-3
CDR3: CASSPDRRTDTQYF
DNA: TGTGCCAGCAGTCCGGACCGCCGAACAGATACGCAGTATTTT

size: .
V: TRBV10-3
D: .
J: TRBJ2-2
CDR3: CAISEWIGGSGTGELFF
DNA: TGTGCCATCAGTGAGTGGATAGGTGGGAGCGGAACCGGGGAGCTGTTTTTT

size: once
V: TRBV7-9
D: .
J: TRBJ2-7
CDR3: CASSPRGDEQYF
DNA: TGTGCCAGCAGCCCCAGAGGGGACGAGCAGTACTTC

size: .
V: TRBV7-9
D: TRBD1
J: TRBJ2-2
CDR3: CASSGQAIGELFF
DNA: TGTGCCAGCTCTGGACAGGCAATCGGGGAGCTGTTTTTT

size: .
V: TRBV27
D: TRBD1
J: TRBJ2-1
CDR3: CASSIRDRGLVEQFF
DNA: TGTGCCAGCAGTATACGGGACAGGGGATTGGTTGAGCAGTTCTTC